Shown below are 21 T cell receptor beta chains from a single sample sequenced in a study of glioma-infiltrating T cells after dendritic cell vaccination. Measured with immunoSEQ multiplex PCR; TCRdb has only the in-frame clones, and not every one. In the table there are tens of thousands of clones, 65% to 90% of which are singletons. The starting material was blood, obtained before dendritic cell vaccination. All receptors come from a human donor with glioblastoma.

The chain has TRBV19 and TRBJ1-2; possibly TRBD1 for D (5 bases). V was shortened by 1 base and J by 8 bases, with 20 bases between the two germline ends. The CDR3 covers 16 residues. The germline gives CDR1 LNHDA, CDR2 SQIVND (reference sequence). This chain's CDR3 is CASSIALNRGAGGYTF. The CDR3 region has the DNA TGTGCCAGTAGTATAGCCCTCAACCGGGGCGCGGGGGGCTACACCTTC.

The V and J genes are TRBV7-2 and TRBJ1-2; D is perhaps TRBD1 (6 bases). Germline CDR1 is SGHTA and CDR2 is FQGNSA. The CDR3 runs 14 residues. Trimming removed 0 bases from V and 6 bases from J, with 11 bases in between. CDR3: CASSLAQGLNGYTF. CDR3 bases: TGTGCCAGCAGCTTAGCCCAGGGGCTGAATGGCTACACCTTC.

The chain links TRBV27 to TRBJ2-1; TRBD2 aligns across 7 bases. CDR3 length equals 15 residues. From germline, CDR1 is MNHEY and CDR2 SMNVEV (reference sequence). Trimming cost V 8 bases and J 1 base; bases outside gene matches: 8. In DNA, the CDR3 is TGTGCCAGCTCACTAGCGCCCCCATCCTACAATGAGCAGTTCTTC. It specifies CASSLAPPSYNEQFF.

The rearrangement links TRBV27 to TRBJ2-1; 9 bases agree with TRBD1. J was trimmed by 2 bases and V by 6 bases; bases with no gene match: 11. This CDR3 comprises 17 residues. CDR1 MNHEY and CDR2 SMNVEV come from the germline V gene (reference sequence). In DNA form, the CDR3 reads TGTGCCAGCAGCCTCCTCCCGGGACAGGGTCCCTACAATGAGCAGTTCTTC. Translation gives CASSLLPGQGPYNEQFF.

With regard to this clone: The same CDR3 also results from other DNA sequences found in this sample. The J gene is TRBJ1-6, the V gene TRBV6-4, with 7 bases lining up with TRBD1. This CDR3 comprises 14 residues. CDR1 is MRHNA, CDR2 SNTAGT, per germline. The ends lost 3 bases at V and 6 bases at J; junction bases unmatched: 2. CDR3 in amino acids: CASSEQGPNSPLHF. The CDR3 nucleotides read TGTGCCAGCAGTGAACAGGGGCCTAATTCACCCCTCCACTTT.

The chain combines TRBV14 with TRBJ1-1; D not certain. The CDR3 is 15 amino acids. Trimming took off 1 base at V and 2 bases at J, with 11 bases between the two ends. Germline values: CDR1 SGHDN, CDR2 FVKESK. The CDR3 DNA is TGTGCCAGCAGCCAAGCGAGAGGGCAAAACACTGAAGCTTTCTTT. Translation gives CASSQARGQNTEAFF.

This chain connects TRBV7-2 to TRBJ1-1; D gene uncertain. The germline V gene encodes CDR1 SGHTA and CDR2 FQGNSA. V was cut by 4 bases and J by 4 bases, with 16 bases left in between. CDR3 length equals 15 residues. The CDR3 DNA sequence: TGTGCCAGCAGCTCCAGATCTTCCCGACTCACTGAAGCTTTCTTT. Encoded protein: CASSSRSSRLTEAFF. Complete variable domain (other parts from reference TRBV7-2 and TRBJ1-1): GAGVSQSPSNKVTEKGKDVELRCDPISGHTALYWYRQSLGQGLEFLIYFQGNSAPDKSGLPSDRFSAERTGGSVSTLTIQRTQQEDSAVYLCASSSRSSRLTEAFFGQGTRLTVV.

The V and J genes are TRBV5-1 and TRBJ2-1; D uncertain. V shed 1 base and J shed 9 bases, with 11 bases lying between them. This CDR3 comprises 13 residues. The germline V gene has CDR1 SGHRS and CDR2 YFSETQ. This CDR3 is CASSLNFMAEQFF. CDR3 bases: TGCGCCAGCAGCTTGAATTTTATGGCTGAGCAGTTCTTC.

The rearrangement uses TRBV11-1 and TRBJ2-1; D remains unclear. V was clipped by 5 bases and J by 9 bases, with 11 bases between them. CDR1 and CDR2 from the germline V gene are SGHAT and FQDESV (reference sequence). This CDR3 spans 12 amino acids. The CDR3 reads CASSRGRREQFF. The CDR3 DNA reads TGTGCCAGCAGCCGAGGTCGGCGTGAGCAGTTCTTC.

V is TRBV4-3 and J is TRBJ2-7; tentatively, D is TRBD1 (6 bases). Trimming stripped 3 bases from V and 4 bases from J, with 16 bases between. CDR3 length: 15 residues. The germline CDR1 and CDR2 sequences are LGHNA and YSLEER. In nucleotides, the CDR3 is TGCGCCAGCAGCCAGCTACAGGGAGCCGGGTACGAGCAGTACTTC. Its protein product is CASSQLQGAGYEQYF.

This clone was found once. The chain is built from TRBV7-9 and TRBJ2-2; no firm D call. The CDR3 contains 14 residues. Germline V lookup: CDR1 SEHNR, CDR2 FQNEAQ (reference sequence). The germline V and J ends were trimmed by 1 base and 3 bases, with 6 bases remaining between them. CDR3 sequence (DNA): TGTGCCAGCAGCTTAGGCTCAGACACCGGGGAGCTGTTTTTT. Translated: CASSLGSDTGELFF.

The chain carries TRBV29-1 and TRBJ1-2; D ambiguous. The germline gives CDR1 SQVTM, CDR2 ANQGSEA. This CDR3 is built from 14 residues. V lost 4 bases, J lost 2 bases, and 14 bases lay in between. CDR3 amino acids: CSVVSGVSNYGYTF. In DNA form, the CDR3 reads TGCAGCGTTGTGAGCGGGGTTAGCAACTATGGCTACACCTTC.

The CDR3 here is CASSVQLKDTQYF. CDR3 nucleotides: TGTGCCAGCAGCGTACAACTGAAAGATACGCAGTATTTT. The chain combines TRBV9 with TRBJ2-3; no definite D call. Per the germline V gene, CDR1 is SGDLS and CDR2 is YYNGEE. V gave up 1 base and J gave up 5 bases, with 8 bases separating them. The CDR3 spans 13 residues.

The chain couples TRBV12-5 to TRBJ2-5; TRBD2 might be the D (7 bases). The CDR3 has 16 residues. Trimming took off 6 bases at V and 2 bases at J, with 19 bases between the two ends. Germline V CDR1 and CDR2: LGHNT, FRNRAP. The CDR3 DNA follows: TGTGCTAGTGGCCCTGGGGGCGGGAGATGGCAAGAGACCCAGTACTTC. Protein: CASGPGGGRWQETQYF.

This clone was seen more than once but under ten times. This chain's CDR3 is CASSPLTGTYGYTF. DNA for the CDR3: TGTGCCAGCAGTCCATTGACAGGGACCTATGGCTACACCTTC. The chain recombines TRBV27 with TRBJ1-2; 7 bases are a match to TRBD1. The V and J ends lost 5 bases and 4 bases, in that order; junction bases with no gene match: 7. Germline V gene data show CDR1 as MNHEY and CDR2 as SMNVEV (reference sequence). This CDR3 is 14 amino acids long.

The V call is TRBV6-5, the J call TRBJ1-1, with D perhaps TRBD1 (5 bases). V lost 2 bases, J lost 4 bases, and 11 bases lay in between. The CDR3 consists of 14 residues. The V gene's germline CDR1 is MNHEY and CDR2 SVGAGI. The CDR3 loop is CASSYAGKATEAFF. The CDR3 DNA reads TGTGCCAGCAGTTACGCAGGGAAAGCCACTGAAGCTTTCTTT.

This chain connects TRBV10-1 to TRBJ2-5, with 10 bases that match TRBD1. CDR1 is WNHNN and CDR2 is SYGVQD in the germline V gene (reference sequence). J gave up 3 bases and V 8 bases, and 12 bases lay outside the gene matches. This CDR3 comprises 16 residues. CDR3 DNA sequence: TGCGCCAGCGCCCCTTATCCGGGACAGGGGAAAGAGACCCAGTACTTC. Translated: CASAPYPGQGKETQYF.

V and J are TRBV18 and TRBJ2-3; no clear D. V lost 2 bases and J 4 bases, leaving 10 bases between the germline ends. The V gene's germline CDR1 is KGHSH and CDR2 LQKENI. The length of the CDR3 is 14 residues. This CDR3 reads CASSPLVDSDTQYF. The CDR3 coding sequence is TGTGCCAGCTCACCATTGGTTGACTCAGATACGCAGTATTTT.

This chain links TRBV4-2 with TRBJ1-4, with unresolved D. This CDR3 has 15 amino acids. V was cut by 0 bases and J by 10 bases, with 15 bases left in between. CDR1 is LGHNA and CDR2 is YNFKEQ in the germline V gene. CDR3 bases: TGTGCCAGCAGCCAAGATCGGGCCGGGGAGGGAAAACTGTTTTTT. Amino acid sequence: CASSQDRAGEGKLFF.

The table lists this clone with a count of one. One junction end disagrees with the germline gene, perhaps due to a read error. V is TRBV13 and J is TRBJ2-7; D perhaps matches TRBD2 (5 bases). Germline V gives CDR1 PRHDT, CDR2 FYEKMQ (reference sequence). This CDR3 contains 15 residues. Written as DNA, the CDR3 is TGTGCCAGCAGCTTAGCTCGGGGTCCCTCCGACGAGCAGTACTTC. It specifies CASSLARGPSDEQYF. The complete variable domain, with remaining parts taken from reference TRBV13 and TRBJ2-7, reads AAGVIQSPRHLIKEKRETATLKCYPIPRHDTVYWYQQGPGQDPQFLISFYEKMQSDKGSIPDRFSAQQFSDYHSELNMSSLELGDSALYFCASSLARGPSDEQYFGPGTRLTVT.

This rearrangement joins TRBV6-6 to TRBJ1-2; D unclear. This CDR3 region has 11 residues. Germline V gives CDR1 MNHNY, CDR2 SVGAGI (reference sequence). The ends were cut back, 6 bases at V and 7 bases at J, with 9 bases in the middle. The CDR3 DNA reads as TGTGCCAGCAGCCCACTTGGTGGCTACACCTTC. Encoded protein: CASSPLGGYTF.